This T cell receptor beta chain was sequenced in a study of blood T cell repertoires in COVID-19. Original processing notes: The authors estimated nucleated cell counts from reference gene primer amplification. Generated by immunoSEQ multiplex PCR, the TCRdb table keeps only in-frame clones and is missing some. The D gene and trimming were derived from the DNA, and the V and J assignments and clone size from that table. This repertoire shows 140,000 to 150,000 clones, over 70% found once; its top ten account for around 45%. Trimming stripped 0 bases from V and 0 bases from J, with 6 bases between. The length of the CDR3 is 14 residues. CDR1 is SGDLS and CDR2 is YYNGEE in the germline V gene.

V usage is TRBV9 and J usage is TRBJ1-1; D gene uncertain. This sequence was found in a human donor in a cohort sampled during active COVID-19. Source material: peripheral blood. CDR3 nucleotides: TGTGCCAGCAGCGTAGGACACTTGAACACTGAAGCTTTCTTT. Its protein is CASSVGHLNTEAFF.